The present entry profiles one T cell receptor (beta chain) with its context. Its cognate antigen is unknown. The germline V gene encodes CDR1 SGHVS and CDR2 FQNEAQ. With 5 bases clipped from V and 0 bases from J, the junction kept 15 bases outside the gene matches. The length of the CDR3 is 19 residues. This sample was taken from a study of cytomegalovirus exposure and HLA in healthy donors. Findings and limits, study-wide: According to the study, 180 or so TCR beta chains were cytomegalovirus-associated. A few of the chains that were CMV-associated were confirmed in vitro to be specific for CMV antigens. Whilst most TCR sequences proved rare, a subset of public TCRs occurred across many donors.

Data came from immunoSEQ multiplex PCR; TCRdb stores just in-frame clones and leaves some out. The table has about 130,000 clones, about 90% seen once. These donors were members of the roughly 130-subject validation cohort, a group separate from the approximately 620-subject first cohort. This chain connects TRBV7-8 to TRBJ2-3; 9 bases are shared with TRBD2. Material: PBMCs. The receptor's source is a woman aged 25 to 39 in good health and CMV-seropositive. Here the CDR3 reads CASSGVSGGATTSTDTQYF. The CDR3 DNA reads TGTGCCAGCAGCGGAGTTAGCGGGGGCGCGACCACTAGCACAGATACGCAGTATTTT. The whole variable domain, filled in from reference TRBV7-8 and TRBJ2-3, reads GAGVSQSPRYKVAKRGQDVALRCDPISGHVSLFWYQQALGQGPEFLTYFQNEAQLDKSGLPSDRFFAERPEGSVSTLKIQRTQQEDSAVYLCASSGVSGGATTSTDTQYFGPGTRLTVL.